The 2 T cell receptor beta chains below come from one sample, sequenced in a study of T cell responses to AZD1222 COVID-19 vaccine. TCRdb's copy holds only in-frame clones and misses some; the assay was immunoSEQ multiplex PCR. Here the sample spans about 92,000 clones, approximately 84% being singletons. This specimen was peripheral blood, taken on day 0 of AZD1222 vaccination. The source is an adult in good health.

The CDR3 DNA reads TGCGCCAGCAGCTTGTTGACAGGGAGCTCCTACGAGCAGTACTTC. This sequence encodes CASSLLTGSSYEQYF. The chain carries TRBV5-1 and TRBJ2-7, with 7 nucleotides matching TRBD1. J gave up 0 bases and V 1 base, and 4 bases lay outside the gene matches. From germline, CDR1 is SGHRS and CDR2 YFSETQ. This CDR3 spans 15 amino acids.

This chain joins TRBV28 and TRBJ2-7, with 8 nucleotides matching TRBD1. This CDR3 has 14 residues. With V trimmed by 3 bases and J by 7 bases, 8 bases remained unmatched. Germline CDR1 reads MDHEN; CDR2 reads SYDVKM. For the CDR3, the DNA is TGTGCCAGCAGTTTTCCCAGGGGGCTGCGTGAGCAGTACTTC. It encodes CASSFPRGLREQYF.